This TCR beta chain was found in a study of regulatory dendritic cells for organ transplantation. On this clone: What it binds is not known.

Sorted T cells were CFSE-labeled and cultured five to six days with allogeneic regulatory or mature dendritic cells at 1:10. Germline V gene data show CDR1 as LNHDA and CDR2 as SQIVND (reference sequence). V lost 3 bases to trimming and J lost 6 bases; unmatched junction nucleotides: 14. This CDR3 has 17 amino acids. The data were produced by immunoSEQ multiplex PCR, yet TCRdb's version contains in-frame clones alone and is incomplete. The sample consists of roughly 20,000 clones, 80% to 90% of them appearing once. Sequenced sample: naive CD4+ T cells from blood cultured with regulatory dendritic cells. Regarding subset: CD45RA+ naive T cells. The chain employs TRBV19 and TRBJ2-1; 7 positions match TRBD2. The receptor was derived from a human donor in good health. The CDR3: CASSMGRGGLRSNEQFF. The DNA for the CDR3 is TGTGCCAGTAGTATGGGGAGGGGCGGTTTGAGATCCAATGAGCAGTTCTTC.